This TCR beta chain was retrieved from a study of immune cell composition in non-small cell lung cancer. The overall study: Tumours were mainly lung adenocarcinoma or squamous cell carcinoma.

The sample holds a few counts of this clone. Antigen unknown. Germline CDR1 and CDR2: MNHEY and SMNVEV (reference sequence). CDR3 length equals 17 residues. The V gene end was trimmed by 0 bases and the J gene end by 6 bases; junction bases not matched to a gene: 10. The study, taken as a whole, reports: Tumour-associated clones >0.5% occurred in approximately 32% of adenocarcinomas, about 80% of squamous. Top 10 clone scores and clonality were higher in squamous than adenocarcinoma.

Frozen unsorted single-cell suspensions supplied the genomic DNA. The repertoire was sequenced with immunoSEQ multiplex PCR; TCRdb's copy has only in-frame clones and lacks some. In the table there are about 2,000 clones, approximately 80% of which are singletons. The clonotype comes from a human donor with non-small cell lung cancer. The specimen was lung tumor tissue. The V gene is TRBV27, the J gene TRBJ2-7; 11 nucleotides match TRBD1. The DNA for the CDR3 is TGTGCCAGCAGTTTATCAGAACCGGGACAGGGGGGGAGCGAGCAGTACTTC. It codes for CASSLSEPGQGGSEQYF.